Below are 17 T cell receptor beta chains sequenced from a single sample in a study of T cell responses to AZD1222 COVID-19 vaccine. Repertoires were generated with immunoSEQ multiplex PCR, while TCRdb's copy carries only in-frame clones and drops some. This table holds tens of thousands of clones, about 83% found once. The sequences come from peripheral blood, collected on day 0 of AZD1222 vaccination. The receptor source for this set is an adult in good health.

The chain recombines TRBV12-3 or TRBV12-4 with TRBJ2-5, with D uncertain. V dropped 1 base and J dropped 5 bases, with 8 bases sitting between them. This CDR3 is built from 13 residues. The CDR3 here is CASSLGQVETQYF. The CDR3 bases are TGTGCCAGCAGTTTAGGGCAGGTGGAGACCCAGTACTTC.

This chain links TRBV10-3 with TRBJ1-2; tentative D call: TRBD1 (5 bases). CDR1 ENHRY and CDR2 SYGVKD come from the germline V gene. With 2 bases removed from V and 2 bases from J, the gap between germline ends came to 9 bases. This CDR3 is built from 14 residues. The CDR3 bases are TGTGCCATCAGTGAGGGGGGTAGCAACTATGGCTACACCTTC. Protein sequence: CAISEGGSNYGYTF.

This chain connects TRBV6-6 to TRBJ2-2; 10 bases map to TRBD2. The ends lost 6 bases at V and 5 bases at J; junction bases unmatched: 9. Per the germline V gene, CDR1 is MNHNY and CDR2 is SVGAGI (reference sequence). This CDR3 is built from 16 residues. This CDR3 is CASRPLAGEVTGELFF. The DNA of the CDR3 is TGTGCCAGCAGGCCGCTAGCGGGAGAGGTAACCGGGGAGCTGTTTTTT.

The chain combines TRBV7-3 with TRBJ2-5, with a weak D call TRBD1 (6 bases). Looked up from germline, CDR1 is SGHTA and CDR2 is FQGTGA. The CDR3 spans 14 residues. V lost 2 bases and J 1 base, leaving 8 bases between the germline ends. The CDR3 DNA follows: TGTGCCAGCAGCTTAGGGGGCACCCAAGAGACCCAGTACTTC. Residues: CASSLGGTQETQYF. Filled out from reference TRBV7-3 and TRBJ2-5, the complete variable domain reads GAGVSQTPSNKVTEKGKYVELRCDPISGHTALYWYRQSLGQGPEFLIYFQGTGAADDSGLPNDRFFAVRPEGSVSTLKIQRTERGDSAVYLCASSLGGTQETQYFGPGTRLLVL.

V usage is TRBV19 and J usage is TRBJ2-1, with D possibly called TRBD1 or TRBD2 (6 bases each). The CDR3 totals 12 residues. V was trimmed by 9 bases and J by 9 bases, leaving 15 bases between them. Germline V gene lookup returns CDR1 LNHDA and CDR2 SQIVND (reference sequence). The CDR3 DNA is TGTGCCAGCCGGGACTTAGGGGGTGAGCAGTTCTTC. As protein: CASRDLGGEQFF.

The CDR3 nucleotides are TGTGCCACCAGCAGTCTGGCCAACTATGGCTACACCTTC. The encoded protein is CATSSLANYGYTF. The rearrangement links TRBV15 to TRBJ1-2; D call uncertain. The CDR3 sequence is 13 residues long. Germline V gene lookup returns CDR1 LNHNV and CDR2 YYDKDF (reference sequence). The ends were cut back, 3 bases at V and 2 bases at J, with 7 bases in the middle.

This clone was counted between two and nine times. V gene TRBV5-1 combines with J gene TRBJ1-6; the match to TRBD1 covers 8 bases. V was pared by 9 bases and J by 10 bases, with 12 bases of the junction left unmatched. The CDR3 contains 14 residues. Looked up from germline, CDR1 is SGHRS and CDR2 is YFSETQ. The CDR3 DNA is TGCGCCACCTCATTGACAGGGGTGGGCTCACCCCTCCACTTT. Translation gives CATSLTGVGSPLHF. Full variable domain (missing parts from reference TRBV5-1 and TRBJ1-6): KAGVTQTPRYLIKTRGQQVTLSCSPISGHRSVSWYQQTPGQGLQFLFEYFSETQRNKGNFPGRFSGRQFSNSRSEMNVSTLELGDSALYLCATSLTGVGSPLHFGNGTRLTVT.

The CDR3 protein is CASSNRLGSTDTQYF. The CDR3, as DNA: TGCGCCAGCAGCAACCGTTTGGGTAGCACAGATACGCAGTATTTT. The chain couples TRBV5-1 to TRBJ2-3; D is ambiguous. This CDR3 comprises 15 residues. V was clipped by 4 bases and J by 0 bases, with 12 bases between them. Germline CDR1 reads SGHRS; CDR2 reads YFSETQ.

The rearrangement joins TRBV7-8 to TRBJ1-1, with 8 positions matching TRBD1. CDR3 size: 18 residues. V dropped 1 base and J dropped 4; count of bases not matched to a gene: 14. The germline V gene encodes CDR1 SGHVS and CDR2 FQNEAQ. CDR3 sequence: CASSLVSGGHPPFTEAFF. The CDR3 DNA reads as TGTGCCAGCAGCTTAGTTTCAGGGGGCCACCCACCATTCACTGAAGCTTTCTTT.

A single count supports this clone. The chain employs TRBV6-6 and TRBJ2-2; D is ambiguous. Germline V gene data show CDR1 as MNHNY and CDR2 as SVGAGI (reference sequence). Trimming took off 11 bases at V and 1 base at J, with 14 bases between the two ends. This CDR3 region has 14 residues. CDR3 sequence reads: CAVLRSQNTGELFF. The CDR3 nucleotides are TGTGCCGTCTTGAGGTCACAGAACACCGGGGAGCTGTTTTTT.

This clone was picked up a small number of times. V usage is TRBV6-5 and J usage is TRBJ2-7; D possibly corresponds to TRBD2 (6 bases). Trimming left V 6 bases short and J 3 bases short, with 12 bases between. Per germline, CDR1 MNHEY and CDR2 SVGAGI. The CDR3 runs 13 residues. The CDR3 DNA follows: TGTGCCAGCAGCATCTCGCGGGGCTACGAGCAGTACTTC. This encodes CASSISRGYEQYF.

The gene calls are TRBV6-5 and TRBJ1-4; weak D call: TRBD1 (5 bases). Germline assignment: CDR1 MNHEY and CDR2 SVGAGI. The CDR3 has 14 residues. Trimming removed 2 bases from V and 8 bases from J, with 12 bases in between. CDR3 sequence reads: CASSYGRAEEKLFF. The CDR3 DNA reads TGTGCCAGCAGTTACGGCAGGGCAGAAGAAAAACTGTTTTTT.

V is TRBV6-5 and J is TRBJ1-1; D not resolved. The CDR3 runs to 15 residues. V was shortened by 4 bases and J by 3 bases, with 15 bases between the two germline ends. The germline CDR1 and CDR2 sequences are MNHEY and SVGAGI. The CDR3 sequence: CASSWSRRTDTEAFF. The CDR3 DNA reads TGTGCCAGCAGTTGGTCGCGGCGGACCGACACTGAAGCTTTCTTT.

The J gene is TRBJ2-7, the V gene TRBV25-1, with D maybe TRBD1 (6 bases). The CDR3 runs to 14 residues. Trimming removed 4 bases at V and 1 base at J, with 11 bases between. Per germline, CDR1 MGHDK and CDR2 SYGVNS. This chain's CDR3 is CASSADRPSYEQYF. The DNA of the CDR3 is TGTGCCAGCAGTGCTGACAGGCCTTCCTACGAGCAGTACTTC.

CDR3 region: CASSPRAATATNEKLFF. DNA of the CDR3: TGTGCCAGCTCACCAAGGGCAGCCACTGCAACTAATGAAAAACTGTTTTTT. The V gene is TRBV18, the J gene TRBJ1-4; D is uncertain. This CDR3 region has 17 residues. Trimming shortened V by 2 bases and J by 0 bases, and 13 bases separated the two germline ends. Germline CDR1 KGHSH, CDR2 LQKENI. Filled out from reference TRBV18 and TRBJ1-4, the complete variable domain reads NAGVMQNPRHLVRRRGQEARLRCSPMKGHSHVYWYRQLPEEGLKFMVYLQKENIIDESGMPKERFSAEFPKEGPSILRIQQVVRGDSAAYFCASSPRAATATNEKLFFGSGTQLSVL.

This clone was observed a handful of times. V and J are TRBV6-4 and TRBJ1-1; 12 bases are shared with TRBD1. J was trimmed by 6 bases and V by 9 bases; bases with no gene match: 11. Germline V gives CDR1 MRHNA, CDR2 SNTAGT. CDR3 size: 15 residues. CDR3 sequence: CASKTGTGGRAEAFF. DNA for the CDR3: TGTGCCAGTAAAACCGGGACAGGGGGCAGGGCTGAAGCTTTCTTT.

The rearrangement joins TRBV5-4 to TRBJ1-1, with D hard to call. This CDR3 contains 14 residues. V was trimmed by 2 bases and J by 3 bases, leaving 11 bases between them. Germline CDR1 is SGHNT and CDR2 is YYREEE (reference sequence). CDR3 DNA sequence: TGTGCCAGCAGCTTAAGAGAAATTGACACTGAAGCTTTCTTT. Protein: CASSLREIDTEAFF. Together with reference TRBV5-4 and TRBJ1-1, the CDR3 gives the full variable domain: ETGVTQSPTHLIKTRGQQVTLRCSSQSGHNTVSWYQQALGQGPQFIFQYYREEENGRGNFPPRFSGLQFPNYSSELNVNALELDDSALYLCASSLREIDTEAFFGQGTRLTVV.